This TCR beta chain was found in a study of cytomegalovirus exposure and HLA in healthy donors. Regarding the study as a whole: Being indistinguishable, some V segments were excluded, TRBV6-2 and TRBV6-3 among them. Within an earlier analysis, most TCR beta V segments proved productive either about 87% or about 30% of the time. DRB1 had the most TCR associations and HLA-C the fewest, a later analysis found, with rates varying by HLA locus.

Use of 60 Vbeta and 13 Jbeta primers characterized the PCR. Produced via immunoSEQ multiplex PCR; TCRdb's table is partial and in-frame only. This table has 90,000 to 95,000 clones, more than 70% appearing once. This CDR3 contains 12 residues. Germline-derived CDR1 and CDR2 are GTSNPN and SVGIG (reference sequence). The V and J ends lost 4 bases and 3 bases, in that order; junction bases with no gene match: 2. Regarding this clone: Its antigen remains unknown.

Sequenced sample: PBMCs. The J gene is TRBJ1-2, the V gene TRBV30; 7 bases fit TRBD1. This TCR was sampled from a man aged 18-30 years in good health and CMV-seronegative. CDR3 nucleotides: TGTGCCTGGATCGGGACAGACTATGGCTACACCTTC. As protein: CAWIGTDYGYTF.